This T cell receptor beta chain is from a study of T-cell memory formation after mild COVID-19. Study context: Across donors, TCR clusters were largely donor specific.

5'RACE with constant-segment primers yielded barcoded, UMI-tagged TCR alpha and TCR beta cDNA libraries. TCRdb recomputed calls from the 5' RACE reads with MiXCR, one row per CDR3 protein. The repertoire holds roughly 150,000 distinct CDR3 sequences, with 10% to 15% as singletons. Whole-study findings and limits: The study detected some responding clones in pre-infection memory, suggesting cross-reactive memory joined. A balance of CD4 and CD8 characterized clones contracting day 15 to 85, whereas later expanders leaned CD4+.

The CDR3 covers 16 residues. Between the trimmed V and J ends, which lost 2 bases and 4 bases, there was a span of 15 bases. This clonotype occurred a few times. The antigen remains undetermined. The sample taken for sequencing was PBMCs or a T cell subset sorted from them (not recorded which). The TCR comes from a man between 18 and 29 years old who had mild COVID-19 (a few samples of this study predate the infection). Cell type and time point are not known. The chain has TRBV12-3 or TRBV12-4 and TRBJ1-5, with D possibly matching TRBD1 (5 bases). CDR3 loop: CASSLTLNGGNQPQHF. CDR3 DNA sequence: TGTGCCAGCAGTTTAACTCTAAACGGGGGGAATCAGCCCCAGCATTTT.